This entry lists 4 T cell receptor beta chains sequenced from one sample in a study of blood T cell repertoires in COVID-19. The repertoire was sequenced with immunoSEQ multiplex PCR; TCRdb's copy has only in-frame clones and lacks some. Of about 80,000 clones in the sample, 65% to 85% were seen once. What was sequenced was peripheral blood. These receptors came from a man in his fifties or sixties with active or convalescent COVID-19.

This rearrangement joins TRBV7-2 to TRBJ2-5; possible D gene TRBD2, 7 bases. V was trimmed by 8 bases and J by 4 bases, leaving 14 bases between them. The CDR3 has 13 residues. CDR1 SGHTA and CDR2 FQGNSA come from the germline V gene. The CDR3 protein is CASQGTGGETQYF. The CDR3 region has the DNA TGTGCCAGCCAGGGGACGGGGGGAGAGACCCAGTACTTC.

Only a few counts were recorded for this clone. The chain employs TRBV5-5 and TRBJ1-3, with D hard to call. Deletions cut 0 bases from V and 0 bases from J, with 10 bases between. The CDR3 contains 16 residues. Germline V gene sequence: CDR1 SGHKS, CDR2 YYEKEE (reference sequence). Here the CDR3 DNA reads TGTGCCAGCAGCTTGGACCCCCCAGGCTCTGGAAACACCATATATTTT. Translation: CASSLDPPGSGNTIYF.

The chain couples TRBV5-1 to TRBJ1-4; TRBD1 aligns across 8 bases. The CDR3 totals 16 residues. J was trimmed by 4 bases and V by 0 bases; bases with no gene match: 5. Germline lookup yields CDR1 SGHRS and CDR2 YFSETQ. As DNA, the CDR3 is TGCGCCAGCAGCTTGGCGGGACAGGCGATTAATGAAAAACTGTTTTTT. Its translation is CASSLAGQAINEKLFF.

The chain uses TRBV19 and TRBJ1-1; 7 bases map to TRBD1. This CDR3 contains 13 residues. The trim removed 6 bases at V and 1 base at J, leaving 2 bases unmatched. Germline CDR1 and CDR2: LNHDA and SQIVND (reference sequence). The CDR3 bases are TGTGCCAGTAGCGACAGGGAGAACACTGAAGCTTTCTTT. It codes for CASSDRENTEAFF.